This entry concerns a single T cell receptor beta chain. The target antigen is unknown. The record originates from a study of OX40 agonist ivuxolimab in advanced cancers. Study-level findings and limits: Some of the lowest clonal expansion was seen in partial responders at 0.1-3.0 mg/kg.

Sequenced by immunoSEQ multiplex PCR; TCRdb stores in-frame clones only, minus some. The table has approximately 40,000 clones, roughly 80% seen once. Samples were taken at baseline and on day 1 of cycles 4 and 7. V lost 10 bases to trimming and J lost 7 bases; unmatched junction nucleotides: 14. CDR3 length: 14 residues. Germline CDR1 and CDR2: SNHLY and FYNNEI. The chain has TRBV2 and TRBJ1-2, with 8 bases matching TRBD1. The sequence derives from an adult with an advanced solid tumor such as melanoma, head and neck, liver or kidney cancer. The sample was CD4+ or CD8+ T cells sorted from blood, taken in a trial of the OX40 agonist ivuxolimab. The CDR3 DNA reads as TGTGCCATCAAACCTGGACAGGGATTGGGTGGCTACACCTTC. Amino acid sequence: CAIKPGQGLGGYTF.